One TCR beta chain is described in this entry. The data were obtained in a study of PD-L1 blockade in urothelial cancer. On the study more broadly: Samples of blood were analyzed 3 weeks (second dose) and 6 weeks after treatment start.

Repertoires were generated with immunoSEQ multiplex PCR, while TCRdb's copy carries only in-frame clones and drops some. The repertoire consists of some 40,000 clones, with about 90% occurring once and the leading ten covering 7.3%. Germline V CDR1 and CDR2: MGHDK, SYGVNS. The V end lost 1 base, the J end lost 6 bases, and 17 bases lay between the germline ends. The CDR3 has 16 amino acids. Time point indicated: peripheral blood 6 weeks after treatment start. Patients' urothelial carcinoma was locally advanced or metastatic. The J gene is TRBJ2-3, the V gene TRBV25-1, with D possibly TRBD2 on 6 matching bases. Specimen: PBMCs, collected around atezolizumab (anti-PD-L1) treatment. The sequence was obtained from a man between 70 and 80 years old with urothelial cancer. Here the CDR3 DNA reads TGTGCCAGCAGTGAATCCCGGAGGGCCCATGCGGATACGCAGTATTTT. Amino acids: CASSESRRAHADTQYF.